Each of the 30 T cell receptor beta chains below was sequenced from the same sample in a study of OX40 agonist ivuxolimab in advanced cancers. TCRdb's table, derived via immunoSEQ multiplex PCR, lists solely in-frame clones and lacks some. The sample yields about 73,000 clones, 85% to 90% seen once. Source: CD4+ or CD8+ T cells sorted from blood, taken in a trial of the OX40 agonist ivuxolimab. These receptor sequences come from an adult with an advanced solid tumor such as melanoma, head and neck, liver or kidney cancer.

This clone appeared once. The V call is TRBV2, the J call TRBJ2-6, with D maybe TRBD1 (6 bases). The V and J ends lost 4 bases and 0 bases respectively, with 7 bases between them. Germline V gives CDR1 SNHLY, CDR2 FYNNEI. The CDR3 length is 15 residues. CDR3 loop: CASSGDTSGANVLTF. The CDR3 DNA sequence: TGTGCCAGCAGTGGGGACACCTCTGGGGCCAACGTCCTGACTTTC.

CDR3 residues: CASSLVGTEAFF. CDR3 coding DNA: TGCGCCAGCAGCCTGGTCGGCACTGAAGCTTTCTTT. The chain joins TRBV5-1 to TRBJ1-1; D is ambiguous. With 4 bases removed from V and 4 bases from J, the gap between germline ends came to 8 bases. This CDR3 has 12 residues. The germline gives CDR1 SGHRS, CDR2 YFSETQ. The full variable domain, completed using reference TRBV5-1 and TRBJ1-1, is KAGVTQTPRYLIKTRGQQVTLSCSPISGHRSVSWYQQTPGQGLQFLFEYFSETQRNKGNFPGRFSGRQFSNSRSEMNVSTLELGDSALYLCASSLVGTEAFFGQGTRLTVV.

The chain combines TRBV7-3 with TRBJ2-3, with 9 bases matching TRBD1. Unmatched junction bases numbered 7, after V lost 6 bases and J lost 3 bases. CDR1 SGHTA and CDR2 FQGTGA come from the germline V gene. The CDR3 runs to 15 residues. The CDR3 sequence is CASSNRGRPTDTQYF. CDR3 coding DNA: TGTGCCAGCAGTAACAGGGGGCGACCGACAGATACGCAGTATTTT.

This sequence joins TRBV28 and TRBJ1-5; 8 bases are shared with TRBD1. V shed 11 bases and J 7 bases; nucleotides not matched to a gene: 7. Germline lookup yields CDR1 MDHEN and CDR2 SYDVKM. CDR3 length equals 12 residues. The CDR3 DNA sequence: TGTGCCTCTATACAGGGGGTCCAGCCCCAGCATTTT. Translating it yields CASIQGVQPQHF.

The chain couples TRBV9 to TRBJ2-6, with TRBD2 as a possible D gene (5 bases). CDR3 size: 16 residues. V dropped 4 bases and J dropped 0 bases, with 11 bases sitting between them. Germline V gives CDR1 SGDLS, CDR2 YYNGEE. CDR3 nucleotides: TGTGCCAGCAGCCCGGACTTCAGCTCTGGGGCCAACGTCCTGACTTTC. Translation: CASSPDFSSGANVLTF.

The rearrangement joins TRBV15 to TRBJ2-5, with 10 bases matching TRBD1. Trimming at V came to 3 bases and at J to 1 base, leaving 5 bases not matched to a gene. This CDR3 is built from 16 residues. Germline CDR1 LNHNV, CDR2 YYDKDF (reference sequence). CDR3 coding DNA: TGTGCCACCAGCAGGACTCGACAGGGGGCCCAAGAGACCCAGTACTTC. Protein sequence: CATSRTRQGAQETQYF. Full variable domain (remainder filled in from reference TRBV15 and TRBJ2-5): DAMVIQNPRYQVTQFGKPVTLSCSQTLNHNVMYWYQQKSSQAPKLLFHYYDKDFNNEADTPDNFQSRRPNTSFCFLDIRSPGLGDTAMYLCATSRTRQGAQETQYFGPGTRLLVL.

The chain combines TRBV19 with TRBJ2-7, with a tentative D call TRBD2 (7 bases). The germline V gene has CDR1 LNHDA and CDR2 SQIVND (reference sequence). Trimming pared 4 bases from V and 3 bases from J, leaving 13 bases between. This CDR3 region has 14 residues. Here the CDR3 reads CASSTWGGHYEQYF. CDR3 in DNA: TGTGCCAGTAGTACTTGGGGGGGCCACTACGAGCAGTACTTC.

The chain is built from TRBV20-1 and TRBJ2-3, with D uncertain. V lost 5 bases and J 4 bases, leaving 7 bases between the germline ends. The CDR3 runs 11 residues. CDR1 is DFQATT, CDR2 SNEGSKA, per germline (reference sequence). CDR3 nucleotide sequence: TGCAGTGCTGGTAGGGCAGATACGCAGTATTTT. Its translation is CSAGRADTQYF.

Concerning this clone itself: Mismatch with germline at one junction end may stem from a read error. This chain connects TRBV19 to TRBJ2-7; TRBD2 matches 8 bases. There are 14 residues in the CDR3. CDR1 and CDR2 (germline): LNHDA, SQIVND (reference sequence). The chain's CDR3 is CAGSPRTSPYEQYF. The CDR3 bases are TGTGCCGGTAGTCCAAGGACTAGCCCCTACGAGCAGTACTTC.

CDR3 amino acids: CASSFSWTDNNEKLFF. The CDR3 nucleotides read TGTGCCAGCAGCTTTTCATGGACAGACAATAATGAAAAACTGTTTTTT. This chain uses TRBV7-9 with TRBJ1-4; the D gene is possibly TRBD1 (6 bases). V was shortened by 3 bases and J by 4 bases, with 15 bases between the two germline ends. CDR3 size: 16 residues. Germline V CDR1 and CDR2: SEHNR, FQNEAQ (reference sequence).

This chain links TRBV10-3 with TRBJ2-7; 7 positions agree with TRBD2. Germline CDR1 and CDR2: ENHRY and SYGVKD. The trim removed 2 bases at V and 6 bases at J, leaving 7 bases unmatched. The CDR3 is made up of 14 amino acids. CDR3 DNA: TGTGCCATCAGTGAGGTGCCGACGGGGGGCGAGCAGTACTTC. Protein sequence: CAISEVPTGGEQYF.

The V gene is TRBV19, the J gene TRBJ1-5; D uncertain. The V gene's germline CDR1 is LNHDA and CDR2 SQIVND (reference sequence). The ends were cut back, 5 bases at V and 1 base at J, with 9 bases in the middle. The CDR3 is 14 amino acids. The CDR3 DNA is TGTGCCAGTAGTCATCGGGAGAGCAATCAGCCCCAGCATTTT. Translation gives CASSHRESNQPQHF. The whole variable domain, filled in from reference TRBV19 and TRBJ1-5, reads DGGITQSPKYLFRKEGQNVTLSCEQNLNHDAMYWYRQDPGQGLRLIYYSQIVNDFQKGDIAEGYSVSREKKESFPLTVTSAQKNPTAFYLCASSHRESNQPQHFGDGTRLSIL.

J is TRBJ1-6 and V is TRBV4-1; 7 bases map to TRBD1. This CDR3 has 15 amino acids. V shed 3 bases, J shed 7 bases, and the junction held 6 bases outside the gene matches. Per germline, CDR1 MGHRA and CDR2 YSYEKL. CDR3 sequence (DNA): TGCGCCAGCAGCCAGATACAGGGGCGCAATTCACCCCTCCACTTT. Its protein is CASSQIQGRNSPLHF.

This clone was detected only once. The CDR3 bases are TGTGCCAGCAGCCACCTTCCCGTGACAGGGGGCTATGGTTCACCCCTCCACTTT. Its protein product is CASSHLPVTGGYGSPLHF. The rearrangement uses TRBV7-9 and TRBJ1-6; 10 nucleotides line up with TRBD1. Germline V lookup: CDR1 SEHNR, CDR2 FQNEAQ (reference sequence). Trimming at V came to 5 bases and at J to 9 bases, leaving 16 bases not matched to a gene. This CDR3 region has 18 residues.

The chain employs TRBV19 and TRBJ2-7; no clear D gene. Germline loops: CDR1 LNHDA, CDR2 SQIVND (reference sequence). With 3 bases removed from V and 5 bases from J, the gap between germline ends came to 17 bases. The CDR3 sequence is 15 residues long. CDR3 in amino acids: CASSMWPAAINEQYF. CDR3 coding DNA: TGTGCCAGTAGTATGTGGCCCGCAGCCATAAACGAGCAGTACTTC.

V is TRBV5-1 and J is TRBJ2-7; 9 bases align to TRBD1. V dropped 0 bases and J dropped 5; count of bases not matched to a gene: 3. The V gene's germline CDR1 is SGHRS and CDR2 YFSETQ. The CDR3 is made up of 14 amino acids. The CDR3 sequence: CASSLVDRGHEQYF. CDR3 sequence (DNA): TGCGCCAGCAGCTTGGTGGACAGGGGCCACGAGCAGTACTTC.

This clone was observed a single time. The gene calls are TRBV6-6 and TRBJ1-2; TRBD1 matches 8 bases. With V trimmed by 6 bases and J by 1 base, 7 bases remained unmatched. CDR1 is MNHNY, CDR2 SVGAGI, per germline (reference sequence). The length of the CDR3 is 15 residues. The CDR3 nucleotides are TGTGCCAGCAGGATACAGGGGGTAATTAACTATGGCTACACCTTC. Its protein product is CASRIQGVINYGYTF.

This chain joins TRBV18 and TRBJ2-3; no clear D. Trimming cost V 3 bases and J 3 bases, with 10 bases left between them. The CDR3 is 14 residues long. Germline CDR1 KGHSH, CDR2 LQKENI. CDR3 sequence reads: CASSPMQRTDTQYF. The DNA for the CDR3 is TGTGCCAGCTCACCTATGCAGAGAACAGATACGCAGTATTTT.

This clone was seen a single time. The gene calls are TRBV5-1 and TRBJ2-1; D possibly corresponds to TRBD1 (6 bases). Germline CDR1 is SGHRS and CDR2 is YFSETQ. Trimming left V 1 base short and J 5 bases short, with 10 bases between. The CDR3 is made up of 14 amino acids. The CDR3 here is CASSLQGPNNEQFF. The CDR3 nucleotides are TGCGCCAGCAGCTTGCAGGGGCCCAACAATGAGCAGTTCTTC.

The chain employs TRBV30 and TRBJ2-3, with a possible D match to TRBD2 (5 bases). Germline-derived CDR1 and CDR2 are GTSNPN and SVGIG (reference sequence). V was pared by 2 bases and J by 5 bases, with 23 bases between. The CDR3 has 17 amino acids. CDR3 region: CAWSTWAAGLRGDTQYF. CDR3 nucleotides: TGTGCCTGGAGTACCTGGGCGGCGGGCCTACGGGGAGATACGCAGTATTTT.

The chain has TRBV4-1 and TRBJ2-5; D is possibly TRBD2 (6 bases). V was shortened by 0 bases and J by 8 bases, with 10 bases between the two germline ends. CDR3 size: 13 residues. Germline CDR1 reads MGHRA; CDR2 reads YSYEKL. This chain's CDR3 is CASSQDLGGTQYF. CDR3 sequence (DNA): TGCGCCAGCAGCCAAGACCTGGGGGGTACCCAGTACTTC.

V is TRBV30 and J is TRBJ1-2, with 7 bases aligning to TRBD1. After removal of 3 bases from V and 1 base from J, the junction contained 5 bases not matched to a gene. Looked up from germline, CDR1 is GTSNPN and CDR2 is SVGIG (reference sequence). The CDR3 is 14 residues long. Here the CDR3 DNA reads TGTGCCTGGAGCTTGACAGGGATTAACTATGGCTACACCTTC. Amino acid sequence: CAWSLTGINYGYTF.

The chain couples TRBV28 to TRBJ1-5; 7 bases map to TRBD1. Looked up from germline, CDR1 is MDHEN and CDR2 is SYDVKM. The CDR3 runs to 14 residues. V was clipped by 7 bases and J by 2 bases; unmatched bases: 5. As DNA, the CDR3 is TGTGCCAGCACCTTAGGGGGCCGCAATCAGCCCCAGCATTTT. Translation gives CASTLGGRNQPQHF.

The rearrangement links TRBV13 to TRBJ2-7; 7 bases align to TRBD1. V trimming: 4 bases; J trimming: 4 bases; junction bases outside the gene matches: 7. Germline loops: CDR1 PRHDT, CDR2 FYEKMQ (reference sequence). The CDR3 contains 14 residues. The CDR3 region has the DNA TGTGCCAGCAGCTCCAGGGGGATTCGATACGAGCAGTACTTC. Protein sequence: CASSSRGIRYEQYF.

A few counts support this clone. This chain links TRBV19 with TRBJ1-2; D is ambiguous. Germline V gives CDR1 LNHDA, CDR2 SQIVND (reference sequence). Trimming removed 4 bases from V and 7 bases from J, with 16 bases in between. The CDR3 loop spans 14 amino acids. CDR3 protein: CASSNLIGLGGYTF. CDR3 bases: TGTGCCAGTAGTAATCTTATCGGGTTGGGTGGCTACACCTTC.

CDR3 in DNA: TGTGCCAGCAGCACAATCAGGACAGCCGGGGGCACTGAAGCTTTCTTT. Translating gives CASSTIRTAGGTEAFF. The chain is built from TRBV5-4 and TRBJ1-1, with a tentative D call TRBD1 (6 bases). The V end lost 4 bases, the J end lost 4 bases, and 20 bases lay between the germline ends. The germline V gene encodes CDR1 SGHNT and CDR2 YYREEE (reference sequence). The CDR3 is 16 amino acids.

The V gene is TRBV7-3, the J gene TRBJ2-1; D is unresolved. CDR1 is SGHTA and CDR2 is FQGTGA in the germline V gene. CDR3 length: 13 amino acids. Trimming cost V 2 bases and J 6 bases, with 8 bases left between them. CDR3 nucleotides: TGTGCCAGCAGCTTAGTCCGTGGCAATGAGCAGTTCTTC. Amino acid sequence: CASSLVRGNEQFF.

CDR3 sequence: CASSPGAGGAGEQYF. CDR3 DNA sequence: TGTGCCAGCAGCCCCGGCGCGGGGGGGGCGGGCGAGCAGTACTTC. The chain carries TRBV11-2 and TRBJ2-7, with 9 bases that match TRBD2. The CDR3 runs to 15 residues. V lost 5 bases, J lost 6 bases, and 11 bases stayed unmatched. Germline values: CDR1 SGHAT, CDR2 FQNNGV.

The CDR3 DNA reads TGTGCCAGCAGTGCCATCTCGGGCGGAAACACTGAAGCTTTCTTT. It translates to CASSAISGGNTEAFF. This sequence joins TRBV6-1 and TRBJ1-1; D unclear. The CDR3 covers 15 residues. Germline CDR1 MNHNS, CDR2 SASEGT. Trimming removed 4 bases at V and 2 bases at J, with 14 bases between.

The table lists this clone with a count of one. The J gene is TRBJ2-7, the V gene TRBV4-2, with a possible D match to TRBD1 (5 bases). CDR1 is LGHNA and CDR2 is YNFKEQ in the germline V gene. The CDR3 spans 13 residues. Trimming stripped 4 bases from V and 3 bases from J, with 10 bases between. The CDR3 coding sequence is TGTGCCAGCAGCCTAGAAGGGGACTACGAGCAGTACTTC. Protein sequence: CASSLEGDYEQYF.